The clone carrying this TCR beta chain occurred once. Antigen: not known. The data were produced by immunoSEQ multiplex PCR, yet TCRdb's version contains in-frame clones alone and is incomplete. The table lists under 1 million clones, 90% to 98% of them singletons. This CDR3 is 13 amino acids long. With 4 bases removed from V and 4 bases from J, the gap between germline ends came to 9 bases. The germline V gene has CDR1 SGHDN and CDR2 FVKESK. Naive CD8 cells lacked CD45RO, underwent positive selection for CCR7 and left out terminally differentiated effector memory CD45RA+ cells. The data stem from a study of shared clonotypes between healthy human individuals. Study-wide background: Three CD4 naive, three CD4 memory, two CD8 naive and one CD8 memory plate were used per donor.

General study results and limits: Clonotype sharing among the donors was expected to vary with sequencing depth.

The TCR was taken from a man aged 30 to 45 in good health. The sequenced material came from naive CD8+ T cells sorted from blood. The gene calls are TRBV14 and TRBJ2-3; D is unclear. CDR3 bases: TGTGCCAGCAGCCCTCGATTATCAGATACGCAGTATTTT. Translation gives CASSPRLSDTQYF.